These T cell receptor beta chains were read from a single sample in a study of beta chain features in type 1 diabetes. Clones were sequenced by immunoSEQ multiplex PCR, and TCRdb holds only the in-frame ones, with some missing. The sample consists of around 340,000 clones, under 8.5% of them appearing once. The sequenced material came from central memory CD4+ T cells from blood. The source of these receptors is a woman between 18 and 30 years old in good health. Each CDR3 is given with its conserved first and last residue. D genes are given only for firm matches. The listing skips clone size in some rows; elsewhere it reads once, few, many or a size class.

>TRBV9|TRBJ2-6|-|-
TGTGCCAGCAGCGTAATGTCTGGGGCCAACGTCCTGACTTTC
CASSVMSGANVLTF
>TRBV14|TRBJ1-1|-|-
TGTGCCAGCAGCCGGGACACCTGGAACACTGAAGCTTTCTTT
CASSRDTWNTEAFF
>TRBV28|TRBJ2-1|TRBD2|-
TGTGCCAGCAGTTTGTTTAGCGGGAGCTCCTACAATGAGCAGTTCTTC
CASSLFSGSSYNEQFF
>TRBV9|TRBJ2-3|-|few
TGTGCCAGCAGCGTAGGAAAGGAAAATACGCAGTATTTT
CASSVGKENTQYF
>TRBV18|TRBJ2-5|TRBD2|few
TGTGCCAGCTCGCGACTAAGCGGGAGCGGGATCGACCGAGAGACCCAGTACTTC
CASSRLSGSGIDRETQYF
>TRBV25-1|TRBJ2-1|TRBD2|many
TGTGCCAGCAGTGAAAAACTGCCTAGCGGTAATGAGCAGTTCTTC
CASSEKLPSGNEQFF
>TRBV7-9|TRBJ2-5|-|-
TGTGCCAGCAGCATCGGACAGACCCAGTACTTC
CASSIGQTQYF
>TRBV7-7|TRBJ2-3|TRBD2|few
TGTGCTAGCAGCCCCACGCTAGCGGGAGGCCCAGATACGCAGTATTTT
CASSPTLAGGPDTQYF
>TRBV5-1|TRBJ2-3|TRBD2|-
TGCGCCAGCAGCTTGGCGGCGGGAGTTTACACAGATACGCAGTATTTT
CASSLAAGVYTDTQYF
>TRBV28|TRBJ2-7|-|few
TGTGCCAGCAGTTGGGCGGACTACGAGCAGTACTTC
CASSWADYEQYF
>TRBV7-9|TRBJ1-1|TRBD1|-
TGTGCCAGCAGCTTGAGGGGGCCCCGAGCCCCCGGGGCGAGGGGGGCTTTCTTT
CASSLRGPRAPGARGAFF